This passage covers 2 T cell receptor beta chains from one sample sequenced in a study of CD8+CD57+ T cells in acquired aplastic anemia. For CDR3 and TCR beta VDJ profiling, genomic DNA was the template used. TCRdb called the reads again in MiXCR, with one record for every CDR3 protein. The data contain a few hundred thousand distinct CDR3 sequences, roughly 35% of them seen just once; the ten biggest clones take up 0.9% to 1.2%. Sequencing input: sorted CD4+, CD8+, or CD8+CD57+ T cells (not recorded which) from PBMCs. Every receptor here comes from a human donor in good health, serving as a control.

V usage is TRBV29-1 and J usage is TRBJ2-2; tentatively, D is TRBD1 or TRBD2 (6 bases each). Germline-derived CDR1 and CDR2 are SQVTM and ANQGSEA. The CDR3 runs 12 residues. The CDR3 sequence is CSLGGSAGELFF. CDR3 DNA: TGCAGTCTGGGGGGCTCGGCCGGGGAGCTGTTTTTT.

V usage is TRBV24-1 and J usage is TRBJ1-2; possibly TRBD1 for D (5 bases). CDR1 and CDR2 (germline): KGHDR, SFDVKD. This CDR3 is 13 amino acids long. With 5 bases removed from V and 8 bases from J, the gap between germline ends came to 14 bases. CDR3: CATSAGGGVGYTF. In nucleotides, the CDR3 is TGTGCCACCAGTGCAGGAGGAGGGGTCGGCTACACCTTC.